One and the same sample provided the 32 T cell receptor beta chains below, sequenced in a study of T cell responses to AZD1222 COVID-19 vaccine. Using immunoSEQ multiplex PCR, the repertoire was profiled, and TCRdb retains in-frame clones only, with some absent. This sample yields under 200,000 clones, of which about 91% are seen a single time; about 4.4% belongs to the top ten. The starting material was peripheral blood, obtained on day 0 of AZD1222 vaccination. Every receptor here comes from an adult in good health.

The CDR3 coding sequence is TGTGCCAGCAGTGCGGGCGGGTCCTTTTCAGATACGCAGTATTTT. As protein: CASSAGGSFSDTQYF. The chain employs TRBV25-1 and TRBJ2-3, with D perhaps TRBD2 (5 bases). CDR3 size: 15 residues. The V gene's germline CDR1 is MGHDK and CDR2 SYGVNS. Trimming left V 4 bases short and J 4 bases short, with 15 bases between.

This clone was counted once. The chain employs TRBV15 and TRBJ1-4; TRBD1 aligns across 12 bases. Per the germline V gene, CDR1 is LNHNV and CDR2 is YYDKDF (reference sequence). Germline trimming cut 4 bases from V and 10 bases from J; bases unmatched to any gene: 10. The CDR3 covers 16 residues. CDR3 protein: CATSTSWGTGGGKLFF. In nucleotides, the CDR3 is TGTGCCACCAGCACATCCTGGGGGACAGGGGGCGGAAAACTGTTTTTT.

This chain connects TRBV6-2 or TRBV6-3 to TRBJ1-5; D unclear. CDR1 and CDR2 from the germline V gene are MNHEY and SVGEGT. V lost 1 base and J 0 bases, leaving 4 bases between the germline ends. The CDR3 sequence is 14 residues long. The CDR3 sequence: CASSYFDSNQPQHF. CDR3 nucleotide sequence: TGTGCCAGCAGTTACTTCGATAGCAATCAGCCCCAGCATTTT.

This rearrangement joins TRBV15 to TRBJ2-7, with D possibly being TRBD1 (5 bases). The germline V gene encodes CDR1 LNHNV and CDR2 YYDKDF (reference sequence). V dropped 1 base and J dropped 2 bases, with 9 bases sitting between them. CDR3 size: 14 residues. The CDR3 protein is CATSRVWTPYEQYF. CDR3 DNA sequence: TGTGCCACCAGCAGAGTGTGGACACCCTACGAGCAGTACTTC.

The chain is built from TRBV9 and TRBJ1-5; D remains ambiguous. Trimming removed 4 bases at V and 1 base at J, with 6 bases between. Germline CDR1 and CDR2: SGDLS and YYNGEE. This CDR3 has 13 residues. The CDR3 DNA is TGTGCCAGCAGCAGGGAAAGCAATCAGCCCCAGCATTTT. It specifies CASSRESNQPQHF.

J is TRBJ1-4 and V is TRBV5-1, with 7 bases matching TRBD1. V gave up 4 bases and J gave up 6 bases; unmatched junction bases: 9. The CDR3 is 15 amino acids. Germline CDR1 and CDR2: SGHRS and YFSETQ. In DNA, the CDR3 is TGCGCCAGCAGCCCCTTTAGGGGGCAGGATGAAAAACTGTTTTTT. This codes for CASSPFRGQDEKLFF.

This chain links TRBV28 with TRBJ2-2; D ambiguous. V lost 9 bases to trimming and J lost 2 bases, with 10 bases between them. The CDR3 length is 13 residues. CDR1 is MDHEN, CDR2 SYDVKM, per germline. The CDR3 region is CASTSANTGELFF. As DNA, the CDR3 is TGTGCCAGTACCAGCGCAAACACCGGGGAGCTGTTTTTT.

The rearrangement links TRBV29-1 to TRBJ2-3, with D perhaps TRBD1 (7 bases). The CDR3 length is 17 residues. Germline CDR1 SQVTM, CDR2 ANQGSEA. V was cut by 0 bases and J by 6 bases, with 22 bases left in between. The CDR3 loop is CSVEDSLRRQGGDTQYF. CDR3 coding DNA: TGCAGCGTTGAAGACTCACTTAGGAGACAGGGAGGCGATACGCAGTATTTT.

The gene calls are TRBV11-2 and TRBJ2-1, with a weak D call TRBD2 (7 bases). Germline-derived CDR1 and CDR2 are SGHAT and FQNNGV. The CDR3 consists of 17 residues. Trimming took off 2 bases at V and 8 bases at J, with 22 bases between the two ends. DNA for the CDR3: TGTGCCAGCAGCTTATGGGGGCCGGGCGGGAGCTGGGATGAGCAGTTCTTC. This sequence encodes CASSLWGPGGSWDEQFF.

The table lists this clone with a count of one. The V gene is TRBV9, the J gene TRBJ2-3; a possible D gene is TRBD1 (5 bases). There are 15 residues in the CDR3. V shed 0 bases and J shed 1 base, with 9 bases lying between them. The germline CDR1 and CDR2 sequences are SGDLS and YYNGEE. CDR3 nucleotide sequence: TGTGCCAGCAGCGTAGGGGGCGGACGCACAGATACGCAGTATTTT. This codes for CASSVGGGRTDTQYF.

J is TRBJ1-6 and V is TRBV3-1 (or the pseudogene TRBV3-2), with a possible D match to TRBD1 (6 bases). CDR3 length: 16 residues. V lost 4 bases and J lost 9, with 19 bases in between. Germline-derived CDR1 and CDR2 are LGHDT and YNNKEL (reference sequence). The CDR3 protein is CASSPSAGALGSPLHF. In DNA, the CDR3 is TGTGCCAGCAGCCCCTCGGCAGGGGCTTTGGGTTCACCCCTCCACTTT.

The genes are TRBV4-1 and TRBJ1-4; the D gene is possibly TRBD1 (6 bases). V was trimmed by 0 bases and J by 8 bases, leaving 16 bases between them. CDR3 length: 16 amino acids. Germline values: CDR1 MGHRA, CDR2 YSYEKL. The DNA of the CDR3 is TGCGCCAGCAGCCAAGAGTGGCCAGGGGTGGTAGAAAAACTGTTTTTT. Amino acid sequence: CASSQEWPGVVEKLFF.

The V and J genes are TRBV9 and TRBJ2-7, with D maybe TRBD1 (6 bases). V dropped 4 bases and J dropped 0 bases, with 11 bases sitting between them. Germline assignment: CDR1 SGDLS and CDR2 YYNGEE. CDR3 length: 14 amino acids. DNA of the CDR3: TGTGCCAGCAGCCCTATGGACAGCTCCTACGAGCAGTACTTC. Translated: CASSPMDSSYEQYF.

This chain connects TRBV9 to TRBJ2-1; 7 bases agree with TRBD2. This CDR3 is built from 19 residues. The trim removed 4 bases at V and 2 bases at J, leaving 18 bases unmatched. Germline V gives CDR1 SGDLS, CDR2 YYNGEE. CDR3 region: CASSHPSWPSGGAYNEQFF. The CDR3 DNA is TGTGCCAGCAGCCACCCTTCATGGCCGTCGGGAGGCGCCTACAATGAGCAGTTCTTC.

The J gene is TRBJ2-7, the V gene TRBV6-6; perhaps TRBD2 as D (6 bases). Germline assignment: CDR1 MNHNY and CDR2 SVGAGI (reference sequence). Trimming took 8 bases from V and 3 from J, leaving 17 bases between them. The CDR3 sequence is 14 residues long. This CDR3 is CASVPEEGFYEQYF. The CDR3 DNA is TGTGCCAGCGTCCCGGAGGAGGGATTCTACGAGCAGTACTTC.

The V gene is TRBV7-3, the J gene TRBJ2-3, with unresolved D. The V end was cut by 2 bases, the J end by 2 bases, with 8 bases between. Looked up from germline, CDR1 is SGHTA and CDR2 is FQGTGA. The CDR3 loop spans 14 amino acids. The CDR3 spells CASSLWANTDTQYF. CDR3 DNA: TGTGCCAGCAGCTTATGGGCTAACACAGATACGCAGTATTTT.

This CDR3 reads CAWRGQRLLLETQYF. CDR3 nucleotide sequence: TGTGCCTGGAGGGGACAGCGGCTCCTTTTAGAGACCCAGTACTTC. V gene TRBV30 combines with J gene TRBJ2-5; 7 bases align to TRBD1. The germline V gene has CDR1 GTSNPN and CDR2 SVGIG (reference sequence). Germline trimming cut 3 bases from V and 4 bases from J; bases unmatched to any gene: 11. This CDR3 is built from 15 residues.

The genes are TRBV12-3 or TRBV12-4 and TRBJ2-1, with a possible D match to TRBD2 (6 bases). The CDR3 has 13 amino acids. V lost 2 bases and J 12 bases, leaving 14 bases between the germline ends. The DNA of the CDR3 is TGTGCCAGCAGTTTACCCGGAGGGAGGAGGCAGTTCTTC. It specifies CASSLPGGRRQFF.

The chain links TRBV20-1 to TRBJ2-7; D uncertain. Germline V gives CDR1 DFQATT, CDR2 SNEGSKA (reference sequence). The CDR3 contains 11 residues. V was pared by 4 bases and J by 1 base, with 5 bases between. The CDR3 nucleotides read TGCAGTGCTATTACGTCCTACGAGCAGTACTTC. It codes for CSAITSYEQYF.

The rearrangement uses TRBV29-1 and TRBJ1-2; D remains unclear. The CDR3 sequence is 12 residues long. Germline V gene data show CDR1 as SQVTM and CDR2 as ANQGSEA. V was cut by 3 bases and J by 0 bases, with 5 bases left in between. In DNA, the CDR3 is TGCAGCGTTGAGGTATCTAACTATGGCTACACCTTC. Translated, it gives CSVEVSNYGYTF. Supplemented by reference TRBV29-1 and TRBJ1-2, the full variable domain reads SAVISQKPSRDICQRGTSLTIQCQVDSQVTMMFWYRQQPGQSLTLIATANQGSEATYESGFVIDKFPISRPNLTFSTLTVSNMSPEDSSIYLCSVEVSNYGYTFGSGTRLTVV.

This chain links TRBV4-1 with TRBJ1-4, with 10 bases identical to TRBD1. CDR1 MGHRA and CDR2 YSYEKL come from the germline V gene. The CDR3 length is 15 residues. Trimming cost V 4 bases and J 7 bases; bases outside gene matches: 6. The CDR3 bases are TGCGCCAGCAGCCCGACAGGGGGCCCCACTGAAAAACTGTTTTTT. Its protein is CASSPTGGPTEKLFF.

The genes are TRBV12-5 and TRBJ2-1; D might be TRBD1 or TRBD2, each matching 5 bases. CDR1 is LGHNT and CDR2 is FRNRAP in the germline V gene. V was trimmed by 2 bases and J by 6 bases, leaving 17 bases between them. The CDR3 runs 16 residues. CDR3 sequence (DNA): TGTGCTAGTGGTTTGTCCACGGGACCTAAGGGCAATGAGCAGTTCTTC. Translation gives CASGLSTGPKGNEQFF.

The CDR3 sequence is CASSLDGVYEQYF. The CDR3 region has the DNA TGTGCCAGCAGCTTGGACGGGGTCTACGAGCAGTACTTC. This rearrangement joins TRBV5-5 to TRBJ2-7; D is possibly TRBD2 (5 bases). CDR1 and CDR2 (germline): SGHKS, YYEKEE (reference sequence). The CDR3 sequence is 13 residues long. The V gene lost 0 bases and the J gene lost 3 bases, with 7 bases spanning the gap.

The chain is built from TRBV9 and TRBJ2-2; TRBD1 is a possible D gene (6 bases). CDR1 is SGDLS, CDR2 YYNGEE, per germline. There are 14 residues in the CDR3. Trimming removed 4 bases at V and 8 bases at J, with 15 bases between. CDR3 DNA sequence: TGTGCCAGCAGCCCCAGGGGTAATAGGGGGGAGCTGTTTTTT. It translates to CASSPRGNRGELFF.

This clone was recorded once. The V gene is TRBV6-2 or TRBV6-3, the J gene TRBJ1-5, with D tentatively TRBD1 (5 bases). The V end was cut by 1 base, the J end by 3 bases, with 10 bases between. Germline V lookup: CDR1 MNHEY, CDR2 SVGEGT. The CDR3 loop spans 15 amino acids. CDR3 residues: CASSYFAGPNQPQHF. In DNA form, the CDR3 reads TGTGCCAGCAGTTACTTCGCGGGGCCCAATCAGCCCCAGCATTTT.

The gene calls are TRBV9 and TRBJ2-1; 8 bases align to TRBD2. Germline V gene sequence: CDR1 SGDLS, CDR2 YYNGEE. The CDR3 is 16 residues long. V was clipped by 4 bases and J by 8 bases; unmatched bases: 14. Written as DNA, the CDR3 is TGTGCCAGCAGCCCTCCGAGGAGCGGGAGTCGCGATGAGCAGTTCTTC. Translated, it gives CASSPPRSGSRDEQFF. Complete variable domain (other parts from reference TRBV9 and TRBJ2-1): DSGVTQTPKHLITATGQRVTLRCSPRSGDLSVYWYQQSLDQGLQFLIQYYNGEERAKGNILERFSAQQFPDLHSELNLSSLELGDSALYFCASSPPRSGSRDEQFFGPGTRLTVL.

The gene calls are TRBV3-1 (or the pseudogene TRBV3-2) and TRBJ2-7; D may be TRBD2 (5 bases). Germline V gene data show CDR1 as LGHDT and CDR2 as YNNKEL (reference sequence). Trimming took off 1 base at V and 4 bases at J, with 8 bases between the two ends. The CDR3 has 13 residues. As DNA, the CDR3 is TGTGCCAGCAGCCAAGGGAGAGGGTACGAGCAGTACTTC. Amino acid sequence: CASSQGRGYEQYF.

CDR3 coding DNA: TGTGCCAGCAGCTCGACAGGGGGCGCGGGCCAGTACTTC. It translates to CASSSTGGAGQYF. This chain links TRBV7-3 with TRBJ2-5, with 10 bases lining up with TRBD1. Trimming cost V 4 bases and J 10 bases; bases outside gene matches: 6. This CDR3 region has 13 residues. The germline V gene has CDR1 SGHTA and CDR2 FQGTGA.

The rearrangement links TRBV28 to TRBJ1-1; D unresolved. V lost 11 bases to trimming and J lost 6 bases, with 19 bases between them. The germline CDR1 and CDR2 sequences are MDHEN and SYDVKM. The CDR3 sequence is 13 residues long. Here the CDR3 DNA reads TGTGCCCTCATTCCGCCGGGGTATTCTGAAGCTTTCTTT. Its translation: CALIPPGYSEAFF.

The gene calls are TRBV28 and TRBJ2-2; D might be TRBD2 (5 bases). This CDR3 has 15 amino acids. Trimming removed 6 bases from V and 6 bases from J, with 17 bases in between. The germline V gene has CDR1 MDHEN and CDR2 SYDVKM. CDR3 sequence (DNA): TGTGCCAGCAGCCTGACTACATTAAGCGCCGGGGAGCTGTTTTTT. This sequence encodes CASSLTTLSAGELFF. The full variable domain, in which reference TRBV28 and TRBJ2-2 provide the parts outside the CDR3, is DVKVTQSSRYLVKRTGEKVFLECVQDMDHENMFWYRQDPGLGLRLIYFSYDVKMKEKGDIPEGYSVSREKKERFSLILESASTNQTSMYLCASSLTTLSAGELFFGEGSRLTVL.

This clone was picked up one time. The chain couples TRBV19 to TRBJ2-6; weak D call: TRBD2 (6 bases). The CDR3 is 15 amino acids. The ends were cut back, 7 bases at V and 3 bases at J, with 13 bases in the middle. CDR1 and CDR2 from the germline V gene are LNHDA and SQIVND (reference sequence). The CDR3 nucleotides read TGTGCCAGTACCAGGAGGGAAAGTGGGGCCAACGTCCTGACTTTC. It translates to CASTRRESGANVLTF.

This chain connects TRBV7-6 to TRBJ1-4; D is undetermined. CDR1 is SGHVS and CDR2 is FNYEAQ in the germline V gene. The CDR3 has 17 amino acids. V gave up 4 bases and J gave up 7 bases, with 22 bases separating them. CDR3 in DNA: TGTGCCAGCAGCTCAGGAGGAGTCGGGGTCGGTAGTGAAAAACTGTTTTTT. Translation: CASSSGGVGVGSEKLFF.